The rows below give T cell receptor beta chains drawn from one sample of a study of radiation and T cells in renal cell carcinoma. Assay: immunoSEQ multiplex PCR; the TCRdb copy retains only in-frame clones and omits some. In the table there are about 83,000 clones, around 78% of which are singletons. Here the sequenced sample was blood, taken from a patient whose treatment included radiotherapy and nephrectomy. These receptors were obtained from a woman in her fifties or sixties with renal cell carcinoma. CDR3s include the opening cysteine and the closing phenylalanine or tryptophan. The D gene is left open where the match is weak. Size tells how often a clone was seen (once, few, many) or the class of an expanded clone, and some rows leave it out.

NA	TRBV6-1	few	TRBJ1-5	CASSRGGPNQPQHF	TGTGCCAGCAGTCGAGGGGGGCCCAATCAGCCCCAGCATTTT
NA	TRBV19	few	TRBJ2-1	CASSPDYNEQFF	TGTGCCAGTAGTCCAGACTACAATGAGCAGTTCTTC
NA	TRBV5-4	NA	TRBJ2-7	CASSESAYLDYEQYF	TGTGCCAGCAGCGAATCAGCCTACTTGGACTACGAGCAGTACTTC
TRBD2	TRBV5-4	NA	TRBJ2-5	CASSLDGLAGDQETQYF	TGTGCCAGCAGCTTGGATGGACTAGCGGGGGACCAAGAGACCCAGTACTTC
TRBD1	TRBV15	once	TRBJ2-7	CATSTLRTGGTYEQYF	TGTGCCACCAGCACTTTAAGGACAGGGGGAACCTACGAGCAGTACTTC
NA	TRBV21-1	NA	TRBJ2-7	CANPTGFTPYEQYF	TGTGCCAACCCTACGGGGTTCACCCCCTACGAGCAGTACTTC
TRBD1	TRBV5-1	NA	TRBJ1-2	CASSFRDRGVDYGYTF	TGCGCCAGCAGCTTTAGGGACAGGGGCGTCGACTATGGCTACACCTTC
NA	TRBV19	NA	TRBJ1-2	CASSQPPGPLGYTF	TGTGCCAGTAGTCAGCCCCCCGGGCCCCTCGGCTACACCTTC
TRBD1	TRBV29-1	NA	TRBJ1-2	CSVAGQGASGYTF	TGCAGCGTTGCAGGACAGGGGGCTTCTGGCTACACCTTC
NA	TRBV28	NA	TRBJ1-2	CAPDRANYGYTF	TGTGCCCCCGACAGAGCTAACTATGGCTACACCTTC
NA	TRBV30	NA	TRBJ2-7	CAWSTGKYEQYF	TGTGCCTGGAGTACAGGGAAATACGAGCAGTACTTC
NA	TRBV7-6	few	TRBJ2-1	CASSPDGTPKQFF	TGTGCCAGCAGCCCCGATGGGACCCCAAAGCAGTTCTTC
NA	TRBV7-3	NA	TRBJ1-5	CASSPQPNQPQHF	TGTGCCAGCAGCCCACAACCCAATCAGCCCCAGCATTTT
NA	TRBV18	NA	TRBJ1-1	CASSPGNMNTEAFF	TGTGCCAGCTCACCAGGGAATATGAACACTGAAGCTTTCTTT
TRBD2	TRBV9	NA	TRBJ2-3	CASSFFLAGPDTQYF	TGTGCCAGCAGTTTTTTCCTAGCGGGCCCAGATACGCAGTATTTT
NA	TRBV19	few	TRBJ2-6	CASSGVPFEFSGANVLTF	TGTGCCAGTTCAGGAGTCCCGTTCGAGTTCTCTGGGGCCAACGTCCTGACTTTC
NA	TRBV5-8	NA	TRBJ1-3	CASSLRGTYTIYF	TGTGCCAGCAGCTTGCGTGGGACGTACACCATATATTTT
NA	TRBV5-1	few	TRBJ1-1	CASRTGNTEAFF	TGCGCCAGCCGAACAGGGAACACTGAAGCTTTCTTT
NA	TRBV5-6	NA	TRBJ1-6	CASSLSPGRNSPLHF	TGTGCCAGCAGCTTGAGCCCAGGGCGTAATTCACCCCTCCACTTT
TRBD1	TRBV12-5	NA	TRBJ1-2	CASGLVSGTGGDGYTF	TGTGCTAGTGGTTTGGTATCTGGGACAGGCGGCGATGGCTACACCTTC
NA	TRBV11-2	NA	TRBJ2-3	CASSLGLSTDTQYF	TGTGCCAGCAGCTTAGGACTAAGCACAGATACGCAGTATTTT
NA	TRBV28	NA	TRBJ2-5	CASSQRDGQETQYF	TGTGCCAGCAGTCAGAGGGACGGGCAAGAGACCCAGTACTTC